The next 8 T cell receptor beta chains were all read from a single sample in a study of cytomegalovirus exposure and HLA in healthy donors. 60 Vbeta and 13 Jbeta primers were used in PCR. Data came from immunoSEQ multiplex PCR; TCRdb stores just in-frame clones and leaves some out. The sample lists about 94,000 clones; about 80% were seen once. Sequences were obtained from PBMCs. The receptors stem from a man aged 35 to 55 in good health and CMV-seropositive.

The V gene is TRBV28, the J gene TRBJ2-2, with TRBD2 matching over 9 bases. The germline CDR1 and CDR2 sequences are MDHEN and SYDVKM. V lost 2 bases and J lost 5; bases outside the gene matches: 9. The CDR3 spans 17 residues. Written as DNA, the CDR3 is TGTGCCAGCAGTTTACTCGGCGGGAGGGCGCGGACCGGGGAGCTGTTTTTT. Its protein is CASSLLGGRARTGELFF.

The chain carries TRBV4-1 and TRBJ2-1; TRBD2 aligns across 7 bases. The germline V gene has CDR1 MGHRA and CDR2 YSYEKL. The junction had 15 bases not matched to a gene; V was cut back by 1 base and J by 9 bases. The CDR3 is 17 residues long. The CDR3 bases are TGCGCCAGCAGCCAAGTGTTAAGGGCTAGCGGAAGCTCTGAGCAGTTCTTC. Amino acid sequence: CASSQVLRASGSSEQFF.

The chain couples TRBV5-1 to TRBJ2-5, with TRBD1 as a possible D gene (5 bases). The DNA end lines up better with TRBJ2-7; the J call may be wrong. The CDR3 consists of 13 residues. In germline, CDR1 is SGHRS, CDR2 YFSETQ. CDR3 sequence: CASSLKVGVEQYF. CDR3 in DNA: TGCGCCAGCAGCTTGAAGGTAGGGGTCGAGCAGTACTTC.

This clone was seen once. This chain connects TRBV29-1 to TRBJ1-4; TRBD1 matches at 8 bases. V trimming: 5 bases; J trimming: 4 bases; junction bases outside the gene matches: 3. This CDR3 contains 13 residues. Germline CDR1 is SQVTM and CDR2 is ANQGSEA. The CDR3 DNA sequence: TGCAGCGTTCCCGGACAGGGTAATGAAAAACTGTTTTTT. It specifies CSVPGQGNEKLFF.

The V and J genes are TRBV7-2 and TRBJ2-1; the match to TRBD2 covers 7 bases. The CDR3 sequence is 14 residues long. Germline CDR1 SGHTA, CDR2 FQGNSA. The junction had 5 bases not matched to a gene; V was cut back by 5 bases and J by 4 bases. The DNA of the CDR3 is TGTGCCAGCAGCCCAAGCGGGGTTTACAATGAGCAGTTCTTC. Protein sequence: CASSPSGVYNEQFF.

This clone showed up just a few times. The chain recombines TRBV7-6 with TRBJ2-5; the D gene is possibly TRBD2 (5 bases). The germline V gene encodes CDR1 SGHVS and CDR2 FNYEAQ. Trimming shortened V by 2 bases and J by 5 bases, and 18 bases separated the two germline ends. The CDR3 length is 16 residues. CDR3 sequence: CASSLSRLGMGETQYF. CDR3 nucleotide sequence: TGTGCCAGCAGCTTATCCCGGCTCGGGATGGGGGAGACCCAGTACTTC.

On this clone: Other DNA sequences in the same sample also yield this CDR3. This sequence joins TRBV9 and TRBJ2-1; TRBD2 aligns across 12 bases. CDR3 length: 17 amino acids. V dropped 3 bases and J dropped 1; count of bases not matched to a gene: 5. Germline V gene data show CDR1 as SGDLS and CDR2 as YYNGEE. This chain's CDR3 is CASSGRLAGGSYNEQFF. CDR3 nucleotides: TGTGCCAGCAGCGGCCGGCTAGCGGGAGGGTCCTACAATGAGCAGTTCTTC.

This clone appeared a single time. The V and J genes are TRBV6-5 and TRBJ1-6; D possibly corresponds to TRBD1 (5 bases). The germline V gene has CDR1 MNHEY and CDR2 SVGAGI. CDR3 length: 12 residues. V was clipped by 6 bases and J by 10 bases, with 10 bases between them. CDR3 protein: CASSAGYSPLHF. CDR3 DNA: TGTGCCAGCAGCGCAGGGTACTCACCCCTCCACTTT.